The present T cell receptor (beta chain) was sequenced within a study of blood T cell repertoires in COVID-19. CDR3 size: 15 residues. From germline, CDR1 is SGHAT and CDR2 FQDESV (reference sequence). V lost 3 bases, J lost 4 bases, and 5 bases stayed unmatched. Generated by immunoSEQ multiplex PCR, the TCRdb table keeps only in-frame clones and is missing some. The sample lists tens of thousands of clones, around 90% occurring once. The sequencing input was peripheral blood. The receptor was isolated from a male donor with acute or convalescent COVID-19. The genes are TRBV11-1 and TRBJ2-5, with TRBD1 matching over 10 bases. CDR3 amino acids: CASSFGTGEGETQYF. The DNA of the CDR3 is TGTGCCAGCAGCTTCGGGACAGGGGAGGGAGAGACCCAGTACTTC.